This TCR beta chain originates from a study of cytomegalovirus exposure and HLA in healthy donors. Across the study: The roughly 110 validation repertoires were reported in a later analysis to have been generated on the same platform as the roughly 720 first-cohort repertoires. General study findings and limits: Listed as cytomegalovirus-associated were over 150 TCR beta chains. The tendency of first-cohort TCR clusters to co-occur in the 120 or so validation repertoires was the finding of a later analysis. In vitro data verified three CMV-associated chains as specific for CMV antigens.

There are 14 residues in the CDR3. Germline values: CDR1 LNHNV, CDR2 YYDKDF (reference sequence). V was pared by 6 bases and J by 2 bases, with 14 bases between. Method: immunoSEQ multiplex PCR; TCRdb's copy keeps in-frame clones and lacks some. The sample consists of about 130,000 clones, 94% of them appearing once. Concerning this clone: Antigen unknown.

The clonotype was recovered from a man aged 18 to 30 in good health and CMV-seropositive. The gene calls are TRBV15 and TRBJ2-7, with D possibly matching TRBD1 (6 bases). Sequencing was done on a sample of PBMCs. The CDR3 reads CATSGTTATYEQYF. The CDR3 DNA sequence: TGTGCCACCAGTGGGACAACGGCTACCTACGAGCAGTACTTC.